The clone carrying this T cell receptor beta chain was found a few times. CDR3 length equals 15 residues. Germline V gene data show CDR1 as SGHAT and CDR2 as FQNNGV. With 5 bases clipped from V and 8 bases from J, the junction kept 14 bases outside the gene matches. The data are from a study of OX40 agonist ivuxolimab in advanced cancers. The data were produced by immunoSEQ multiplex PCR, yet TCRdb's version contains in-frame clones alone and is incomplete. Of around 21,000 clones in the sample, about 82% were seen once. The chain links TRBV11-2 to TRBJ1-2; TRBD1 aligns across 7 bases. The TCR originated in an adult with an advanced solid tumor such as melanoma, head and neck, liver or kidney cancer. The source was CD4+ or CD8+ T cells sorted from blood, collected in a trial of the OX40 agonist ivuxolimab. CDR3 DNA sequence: TGTGCCAGCAGCATACAATGGACAGGATATGCAGGCTACACCTTC. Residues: CASSIQWTGYAGYTF.